Below, 32 T cell receptor beta chains from the same sample are listed, as sequenced in a study of tumor-infiltrating lymphocytes in glioblastoma multiforme. Three nested ARM-PCR rounds with V-beta and C-beta primers built TCRB libraries. TCRdb reprocessed the multiplex PCR reads via MiXCR and lists one record per CDR3 protein. The sample yields about 19,000 distinct CDR3 sequences, around 68% seen once. Sequencing input: peripheral blood. These receptors all come from a male donor with glioblastoma.

This rearrangement joins TRBV11-2 to TRBJ2-1, with D perhaps being TRBD1 or TRBD2 (5 bases each). The germline V gene encodes CDR1 SGHAT and CDR2 FQNNGV. The CDR3 is made up of 16 amino acids. V shed 2 bases and J shed 4 bases, with 15 bases lying between them. The CDR3 DNA sequence: TGTGCCAGCAGCTTACTCCAGGGAGCGAATTACAATGAGCAGTTCTTC. Its protein product is CASSLLQGANYNEQFF.

A note on this clonotype: This may stem from a read error, because a much larger clone lies one nucleotide away. J is TRBJ2-1 and V is TRBV5-1, with D possibly TRBD1 on 6 matching bases. Trimming stripped 7 bases from V and 6 bases from J, with 17 bases between. The CDR3 runs 14 residues. CDR1 SGHRS and CDR2 YFSETQ come from the germline V gene. DNA for the CDR3: TGCGCCAGCGCCAACCCGGACAGTCCCAATGAGCAGTTCTTC. Protein product: CASANPDSPNEQFF.

Notes on this clonotype: An end of the junction differs from the germline gene, which may be a read error. The gene calls are TRBV11-2 and TRBJ2-5; 10 bases match TRBD1. Germline loops: CDR1 SGHAT, CDR2 FQNNGV. The CDR3 consists of 15 residues. The CDR3 is CSSVLLTGGFETQYF. In nucleotides, the CDR3 is TGTTCCAGCGTCTTATTGACAGGGGGCTTTGAGACCCAGTACTTC. The full variable domain, with the rest looked up from reference TRBV11-2 and TRBJ2-5, is EAGVAQSPRYKIIEKRQSVAFWCNPISGHATLYWYQQILGQGPKLLIQFQNNGVVDDSQLPKDRFSAERLKGVDSTLKIQPAKLEDSAVYLCSSVLLTGGFETQYFGPGTRLLVL.

This chain connects TRBV11-2 to TRBJ2-2, with 13 bases lining up with TRBD2. Germline CDR1 SGHAT, CDR2 FQNNGV. CDR3 length: 15 amino acids. The ends lost 6 bases at V and 8 bases at J; junction bases unmatched: 6. The CDR3 loop reads CASSRTSGRVGELFF. The CDR3 DNA follows: TGTGCCAGCAGTAGAACTAGCGGGAGGGTAGGGGAGCTGTTTTTT.

With respect to this clonotype: The conserved phenylalanine or tryptophan normally closing the CDR3 is absent here, so this likely arose from a read error. The chain recombines TRBV11-2 with TRBJ2-7; 7 bases line up with TRBD1. CDR1 is SGHAT, CDR2 FQNNGV, per germline. This CDR3 is 14 amino acids long. The CDR3 sequence is CVSSPQGKNYEQYL. The CDR3 DNA follows: TGTGTCAGCAGTCCACAGGGGAAAAACTACGAGCAGTACCTC.

This chain joins TRBV11-2 and TRBJ2-7, with D possibly being TRBD1 or TRBD2 (5 bases each). Germline V gene data show CDR1 as SGHAT and CDR2 as FQNNGV. The CDR3 spans 16 residues. Trimming removed 1 base from V and 3 bases from J, with 16 bases in between. The CDR3: CASSLASVGAYYEQYF. CDR3 DNA: TGTGCCAGCAGCTTAGCTAGTGTCGGGGCGTACTACGAGCAGTACTTC.

This rearrangement joins TRBV20-1 to TRBJ2-1; 14 bases line up with TRBD2. Per the germline V gene, CDR1 is DFQATT and CDR2 is SNEGSKA (reference sequence). CDR3 size: 14 residues. V gave up 1 base and J gave up 8 bases; unmatched junction bases: 1. CDR3 in amino acids: CSARATSGRDEQFF. As DNA, the CDR3 is TGCAGTGCTAGAGCGACTAGCGGGAGGGATGAGCAGTTCTTC.

At least ten counts were recorded for this clonotype. CDR3 DNA: TGTGCCAGCAGCCCGGGACTAGTTAGCTACGAGCAGTACTTC. Its translation is CASSPGLVSYEQYF. The V and J genes are TRBV5-4 and TRBJ2-7; 8 bases are shared with TRBD2. V gave up 4 bases and J gave up 3 bases; unmatched junction bases: 6. CDR1 is SGHNT and CDR2 is YYREEE in the germline V gene (reference sequence). The CDR3 length is 14 residues.

Concerning this clonotype: Likely a read error: the CDR3 ends without its conserved phenylalanine or tryptophan. The chain employs TRBV5-4 and TRBJ2-1; TRBD1 is a possible D gene (7 bases). The CDR3 covers 15 residues. Per germline, CDR1 SGHNT and CDR2 YYREEE (reference sequence). Trimming left V 8 bases short and J 7 bases short, with 22 bases between. DNA of the CDR3: TGTGCCAGTACAGGAGCAGGGGGAGGAGTGAATGAGCAGTTCTCC. It codes for CASTGAGGGVNEQFS.

By sample fraction, this clonotype is medium-sized. The chain is built from TRBV20-1 and TRBJ1-1, with D tentatively TRBD1 (6 bases). The germline V gene has CDR1 DFQATT and CDR2 SNEGSKA (reference sequence). The CDR3 has 12 amino acids. Trimming pared 3 bases from V and 1 base from J, leaving 6 bases between. CDR3 loop: CSARTGNTEAFF. CDR3 nucleotide sequence: TGCAGTGCTAGGACAGGGAACACTGAAGCTTTCTTT.

The chain links TRBV20-1 to TRBJ2-1, with TRBD2 identical over 13 bases. Per germline, CDR1 DFQATT and CDR2 SNEGSKA (reference sequence). The junction had 9 bases not matched to a gene; V was cut back by 7 bases and J by 6 bases. This CDR3 is built from 15 residues. In DNA, the CDR3 is TGCAGTGTTCCGACGGGGACTAGCGGGACCAATGAGCAGTTCTTC. This sequence encodes CSVPTGTSGTNEQFF.

The chain recombines TRBV11-2 with TRBJ2-3; D is unresolved. The CDR3 length is 13 residues. V was clipped by 5 bases and J by 9 bases, with 15 bases between them. The germline gives CDR1 SGHAT, CDR2 FQNNGV. The CDR3 spells CASSPPQRRTQYF. The DNA of the CDR3 is TGTGCCAGCAGCCCCCCCCAGCGACGGACGCAGTATTTT.

The rearrangement uses TRBV11-2 and TRBJ2-3, with 10 positions matching TRBD2. Germline CDR1 SGHAT, CDR2 FQNNGV. This CDR3 is 16 amino acids long. V gave up 1 base and J gave up 5 bases; unmatched junction bases: 6. CDR3 loop: CASSLGLAGVGDTQYF. Here the CDR3 DNA reads TGTGCCAGCAGCTTAGGTCTAGCGGGAGTCGGAGATACGCAGTATTTT.

Regarding this clonotype: A much larger clone lies a single base off, so this may be a read error. This rearrangement joins TRBV5-1 to TRBJ1-2; D unclear. V dropped 4 bases and J dropped 4 bases, with 11 bases sitting between them. This CDR3 is built from 13 residues. Germline V CDR1 and CDR2: SGHRS, YFSETQ. This CDR3 is CASSLTVSYGYTF. In DNA form, the CDR3 reads TGCGCCAGCAGCCTGACGGTGAGCTATGGCTACACCTTC. The entire variable domain, with the rest obtained from reference TRBV5-1 and TRBJ1-2, is as follows: KAGVTQTPRYLIKTRGQQVTLSCSPISGHRSVSWYQQTPGQGLQFLFEYFSETQRNKGNFPGRFSGRQFSNSRSEMNVSTLELGDSALYLCASSLTVSYGYTFGSGTRLTVV.

V is TRBV4-1 and J is TRBJ1-4; D not certain. The CDR3 is 16 residues long. The V and J ends lost 1 base and 5 bases respectively, with 14 bases between them. CDR1 and CDR2 (germline): MGHRA, YSYEKL. The CDR3 spells CASSQVNSTRNEKLFF. The DNA for the CDR3 is TGCGCCAGCAGCCAAGTGAACAGTACCCGGAATGAAAAACTGTTTTTT.

The gene calls are TRBV11-1 and TRBJ2-1; D uncertain. The CDR3 covers 13 residues. V lost 3 bases and J 9 bases, leaving 12 bases between the germline ends. Germline V CDR1 and CDR2: SGHAT, FQDESV (reference sequence). CDR3 amino acids: CASSFVVGGEQFF. The CDR3 DNA reads as TGTGCCAGCAGCTTTGTGGTAGGTGGTGAGCAGTTCTTC.

The CDR3 coding sequence is TGTGCCAGCAGCTTAGATGACCGGGCGAATCGAGCTTTCTTT. It codes for CASSLDDRANRAFF. The chain joins TRBV11-3 to TRBJ1-1; no firm D call. This CDR3 contains 14 residues. Trimming stripped 0 bases from V and 10 bases from J, with 15 bases between. CDR1 SGHNT and CDR2 YENEEA come from the germline V gene.

This clonotype has more than one count but fewer than ten. A much larger clone lies one base from this, so it may be a read error. The V and J genes are TRBV5-1 and TRBJ2-1; no definite D call. Per the germline V gene, CDR1 is SGHRS and CDR2 is YFSETQ. The CDR3 is made up of 15 amino acids. CDR3 in amino acids: CASSLEAGSYSEQFF. The DNA for the CDR3 is TGCGCCAGCAGCTTGGAGGCAGGTTCCTACAGTGAGCAGTTCTTC.

This chain connects TRBV20-1 to TRBJ2-7; 8 bases match TRBD1. Unmatched junction bases numbered 4, after V lost 0 bases and J lost 0 bases. Germline CDR1 is DFQATT and CDR2 is SNEGSKA (reference sequence). The CDR3 contains 15 residues. This chain's CDR3 is CSARDLQGASYEQYF. The DNA for the CDR3 is TGCAGTGCTAGAGATCTCCAGGGGGCCTCCTACGAGCAGTACTTC.

A word on this clonotype: A junction end diverges from the germline sequence, so it may reflect a read error. The chain links TRBV12-3 or TRBV12-4 to TRBJ2-2; perhaps D is TRBD1 or TRBD2 (5 bases each). This CDR3 comprises 14 residues. CDR3 region: CASRKGEGTGELFF. The CDR3, as DNA: TGTGCCAGCAGAAAGGGAGAGGGGACCGGGGAACTGTTTTTT.

For this clonotype: This may stem from a read error, because a much larger clone lies one nucleotide away. The chain employs TRBV5-1 and TRBJ1-1; maybe TRBD1 (6 bases). The CDR3 sequence is 13 residues long. V was pared by 4 bases and J by 4 bases, with 11 bases between. From germline, CDR1 is SGHRS and CDR2 YFSETQ. CDR3 sequence reads: CASSQGSGTEAFF. The CDR3, as DNA: TGCGCCAGCAGCCAGGGGTCGGGCACTGAAGCTTTCTTT. Combining the CDR3 with reference TRBV5-1 and TRBJ1-1 gives the whole variable domain KAGVTQTPRYLIKTRGQQVTLSCSPISGHRSVSWYQQTPGQGLQFLFEYFSETQRNKGNFPGRFSGRQFSNSRSEMNVSTLELGDSALYLCASSQGSGTEAFFGQGTRLTVV.

This clonotype has only a few counts. Likely a read error: the CDR3 ends without its conserved phenylalanine or tryptophan. The DNA is omitted, as the CDR3 cannot be located on it reliably, and the CDR3 follows TCRdb's listing. The chain carries TRBV11-2 and TRBJ2-6. The CDR3 numbers 8 amino acids, ends counted. The germline CDR1 and CDR2 sequences are SGHAT and FQNNGV. The CDR3 loop reads CASSLVWG.

As regards this clonotype: A much larger clone lies one base from this, so it may be a read error. The chain carries TRBV28 and TRBJ2-1; possibly TRBD2 for D (6 bases). This CDR3 is built from 14 residues. CDR1 MDHEN and CDR2 SYDVKM come from the germline V gene. DNA for the CDR3: TGTGCCAGCAGTTTTGGAGGGACTCGGAATGAGCATTTCTTC. Translation: CASSFGGTRNEHFF.

As to this clonotype: Being one base from a much bigger clone, this may be a read error. The rearrangement uses TRBV5-1 and TRBJ2-7; TRBD2 agrees at 9 bases. The CDR3 sequence is 14 residues long. V lost 1 base to trimming and J lost 3 bases; unmatched junction nucleotides: 2. CDR1 and CDR2 from the germline V gene are SGHRS and YFSETQ. The CDR3 DNA reads as TGCGCCAGCAGCTTGTCAGCGGGAGGCTACGAGCAGTACTTC. Its translation is CASSLSAGGYEQYF.

Note on this clonotype: At one boundary the junction diverges from the germline segment, which might be a read error. The chain links TRBV7-3 to TRBJ2-3, with 14 bases identical to TRBD2. Per the germline V gene, CDR1 is SGHTA and CDR2 is FQGTGA. The CDR3 extends over 15 amino acids. CDR3: CTSSLGTSGRGTQYF. CDR3 bases: TGTACCAGCAGCCTCGGGACTAGCGGGAGAGGTACGCAGTATTTT.

This chain connects TRBV11-2 to TRBJ2-7, with TRBD1 matching 11 bases. The ends lost 4 bases at V and 2 bases at J; junction bases unmatched: 7. The V gene's germline CDR1 is SGHAT and CDR2 FQNNGV. The CDR3 is 16 residues long. The CDR3 protein is CASSWDRGTSTYEQYF. The CDR3 nucleotides read TGTGCCAGCAGCTGGGACAGGGGGACCTCGACCTACGAGCAGTACTTC. Based on the CDR3 plus reference TRBV11-2 and TRBJ2-7, the full variable domain is EAGVAQSPRYKIIEKRQSVAFWCNPISGHATLYWYQQILGQGPKLLIQFQNNGVVDDSQLPKDRFSAERLKGVDSTLKIQPAKLEDSAVYLCASSWDRGTSTYEQYFGPGTRLTVT.

With respect to this clonotype: The junction and the germline gene differ at one end; a read error may be behind it. V and J are TRBV30 and TRBJ2-3; 7 bases are shared with TRBD2. Germline V gene lookup returns CDR1 GTSNPN and CDR2 SVGIG (reference sequence). The length of the CDR3 is 13 residues. The DNA of the CDR3 is TGTGACTGGAACTGGGGGGGAACAGATACGCAGTATTTT. Its protein product is CDWNWGGTDTQYF. Supplemented by reference TRBV30 and TRBJ2-3, the full variable domain reads SQTIHQWPATLVQPVGSPLSLECTVEGTSNPNLYWYRQAAGRGLQLLFYSVGIGQISSEVPQNLSASRPQDRQFILSSKKLLLSDSGFYLCDWNWGGTDTQYFGPGTRLTVL.

This clonotype rates as medium-sized. The chain recombines TRBV20-1 with TRBJ1-1; the match to TRBD1 covers 9 bases. Germline assignment: CDR1 DFQATT and CDR2 SNEGSKA (reference sequence). V lost 4 bases and J lost 6; bases outside the gene matches: 9. The CDR3 consists of 14 residues. DNA of the CDR3: TGCAGTGCTAATTCCGGGACAGGGTCTGCTGAAGCTTTCTTT. It specifies CSANSGTGSAEAFF.

The J gene is TRBJ2-1, the V gene TRBV11-2; 10 bases are shared with TRBD2. Looked up from germline, CDR1 is SGHAT and CDR2 is FQNNGV. V trimming: 6 bases; J trimming: 12 bases; junction bases outside the gene matches: 14. This CDR3 has 15 amino acids. In nucleotides, the CDR3 is TGTGCCAGCAGGAGGACTAGCGGCAGGGTAGGGGTGCAGTTCTTC. It encodes CASRRTSGRVGVQFF.

The chain has TRBV11-2 and TRBJ2-7, with D tentatively TRBD1 (5 bases). The CDR3 consists of 16 residues. CDR1 and CDR2 from the germline V gene are SGHAT and FQNNGV. V was clipped by 8 bases and J by 3 bases, with 23 bases between them. The CDR3 bases are TGTGCCAGCTTAGAACTGAGACAGAATAGTGTCTACGAGCAGTACTTC. Amino acids: CASLELRQNSVYEQYF.

V and J are TRBV29-1 and TRBJ2-7; a possible D gene is TRBD1 (5 bases). Germline V CDR1 and CDR2: SQVTM, ANQGSEA. This CDR3 region has 13 residues. V was cut by 3 bases and J by 3 bases, with 12 bases left in between. The CDR3: CSVENGQGYEQYF. The DNA of the CDR3 is TGCAGCGTTGAGAATGGACAAGGCTACGAGCAGTACTTC.

This clonotype was counted ten times or more. The chain links TRBV5-4 to TRBJ2-3; possibly TRBD1 for D (5 bases). Germline lookup yields CDR1 SGHNT and CDR2 YYREEE (reference sequence). This CDR3 spans 15 amino acids. The V end lost 3 bases, the J end lost 0 bases, and 11 bases lay between the germline ends. As DNA, the CDR3 is TGTGCCAGCAGCTCAGCTGACAGTAGCACAGATACGCAGTATTTT. Its translation is CASSSADSSTDTQYF.